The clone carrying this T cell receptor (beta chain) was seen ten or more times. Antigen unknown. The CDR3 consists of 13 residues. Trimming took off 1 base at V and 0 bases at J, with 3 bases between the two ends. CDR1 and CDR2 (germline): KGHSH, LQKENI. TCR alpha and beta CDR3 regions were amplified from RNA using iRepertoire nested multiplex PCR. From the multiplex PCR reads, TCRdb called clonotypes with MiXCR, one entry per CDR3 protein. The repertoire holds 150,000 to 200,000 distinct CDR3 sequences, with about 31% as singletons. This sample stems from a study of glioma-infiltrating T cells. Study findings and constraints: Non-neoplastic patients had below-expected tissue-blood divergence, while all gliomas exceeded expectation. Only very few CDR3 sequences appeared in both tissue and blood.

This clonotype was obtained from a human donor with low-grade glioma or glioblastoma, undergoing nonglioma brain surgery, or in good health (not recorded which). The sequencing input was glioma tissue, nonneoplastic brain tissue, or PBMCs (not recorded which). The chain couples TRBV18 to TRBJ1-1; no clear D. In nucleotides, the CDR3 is TGTGCCAGCTCACCACTAATGAACACTGAAGCTTTCTTT. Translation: CASSPLMNTEAFF.